This paragraph covers one T cell receptor (beta chain) sequence. The antigen remains unidentified. Every donor was a healthy person donating bone marrow. With V trimmed by 5 bases and J by 1 base, 5 bases remained unmatched. Germline V CDR1 and CDR2: MNHEY, SVGAGI. The CDR3 covers 15 residues. The record originates from a study of cytomegalovirus exposure and HLA in healthy donors. Overall study: Of around 400 genotyped donors, 81% grouped in the Caucasian-associated ancestry cluster. Study-wide results and limits: Across HLA loci, a later analysis found differing TCR association rates, with DRB1 most and HLA-C fewest. Presence/absence analyses supposed approximately even sequencing depth among donors.

The PCR contained 60 Vbeta and 13 Jbeta primers. TCRdb's copy holds only in-frame clones and misses some; the assay was immunoSEQ multiplex PCR. Its clone listing holds approximately 110,000 clones. J is TRBJ2-5 and V is TRBV6-5; 9 positions match TRBD2. The sequence derives from a man between 18 and 35 years old in good health and CMV-seronegative. The material sequenced was PBMCs. The DNA for the CDR3 is TGTGCCAGCAGTCCCCTAGCGGGGACCCAAGAGACCCAGTACTTC. This codes for CASSPLAGTQETQYF.